Each of the 20 T cell receptor beta chains below was sequenced from the same sample in a study of blood T cell repertoires in COVID-19. TCRdb keeps only in-frame clones here, not all; method: immunoSEQ multiplex PCR. The sample records approximately 250,000 clones, 84% being singletons. The specimen was peripheral blood. The receptors here all came from a human donor in a cohort sampled during active COVID-19.

V gene TRBV10-2 combines with J gene TRBJ1-5; weak D call: TRBD1 (5 bases). Trimming took 1 base from V and 1 from J, leaving 8 bases between them. Germline V gene sequence: CDR1 WSHSY, CDR2 SAAADI. The CDR3 runs 15 residues. Written as DNA, the CDR3 is TGCGCCAGCAGTGAGTACAGGAACAGCAATCAGCCCCAGCATTTT. Encoded protein: CASSEYRNSNQPQHF.

The chain couples TRBV5-1 to TRBJ1-2; 7 nucleotides line up with TRBD1. V dropped 4 bases and J dropped 3; count of bases not matched to a gene: 6. There are 14 residues in the CDR3. The germline V gene encodes CDR1 SGHRS and CDR2 YFSETQ. This CDR3 is CASSGGQAHYGYTF. CDR3 bases: TGCGCCAGCAGCGGCGGACAGGCCCACTATGGCTACACCTTC.

V usage is TRBV3-1 (or the pseudogene TRBV3-2) and J usage is TRBJ2-1, with 11 bases lining up with TRBD2. Germline V CDR1 and CDR2: LGHDT, YNNKEL (reference sequence). After removal of 8 bases from V and 6 bases from J, the junction contained 6 bases not matched to a gene. The CDR3 covers 14 residues. The CDR3 DNA reads as TGTGCCAGCCAACTAGCGGGAGTCGGCAATGAGCAGTTCTTC. Translating gives CASQLAGVGNEQFF.

This clone showed up just once. The chain employs TRBV2 and TRBJ1-5; TRBD1 matches at 7 bases. CDR1 SNHLY and CDR2 FYNNEI come from the germline V gene. V lost 4 bases, J lost 11 bases, and 5 bases stayed unmatched. This CDR3 has 12 amino acids. CDR3 DNA sequence: TGTGCCAGCAGTGGACTGACAGGGACCCAGCATTTT. Residues: CASSGLTGTQHF. Looking up the rest from reference TRBV2 and TRBJ1-5 gives the full variable domain: EPEVTQTPSHQVTQMGQEVILRCVPISNHLYFYWYRQILGQKVEFLVSFYNNEISEKSEIFDDQFSVERPDGSNFTLKIRSTKLEDSAMYFCASSGLTGTQHFGDGTRLSIL.

The chain has TRBV24-1 and TRBJ2-3, with 7 bases that match TRBD2. Germline loops: CDR1 KGHDR, CDR2 SFDVKD. V lost 2 bases to trimming and J lost 6 bases; unmatched junction nucleotides: 16. CDR3 length: 18 amino acids. This chain's CDR3 is CATSDSSAWGGDMDTQYF. As DNA, the CDR3 is TGTGCCACCAGTGATTCCTCTGCCTGGGGGGGGGATATGGATACGCAGTATTTT.

This rearrangement joins TRBV18 to TRBJ2-3; 7 bases align to TRBD2. This CDR3 has 14 residues. Germline V gives CDR1 KGHSH, CDR2 LQKENI. V lost 3 bases to trimming and J lost 6 bases; unmatched junction nucleotides: 6. CDR3: CASSPGGGRDTQYF. CDR3 bases: TGTGCCAGCTCACCTGGCGGGGGTCGGGATACGCAGTATTTT.

V gene TRBV9 combines with J gene TRBJ1-2, with TRBD1 as a possible D gene (6 bases). The CDR3 runs to 16 residues. V lost 5 bases and J 6 bases, leaving 23 bases between the germline ends. Germline values: CDR1 SGDLS, CDR2 YYNGEE. The DNA of the CDR3 is TGTGCCAGCAGGGTGGAACAGGGACCCCCGGGTGATGGCTACACCTTC. As protein: CASRVEQGPPGDGYTF.

CDR3 in amino acids: CASSLRREGISGANVLTF. In DNA form, the CDR3 reads TGTGCCAGCAGCTTAAGACGGGAGGGAATCTCTGGGGCCAACGTCCTGACTTTC. The chain combines TRBV7-9 with TRBJ2-6, with 8 positions matching TRBD2. The germline V gene has CDR1 SEHNR and CDR2 FQNEAQ (reference sequence). The CDR3 consists of 18 residues. V gave up 2 bases and J gave up 0 bases; unmatched junction bases: 6. The variable domain in full, completed from reference TRBV7-9 and TRBJ2-6, reads DTGVSQNPRHKITKRGQNVTFRCDPISEHNRLYWYRQTLGQGPEFLTYFQNEAQLEKSRLLSDRFSAERPKGSFSTLEIQRTEQGDSAMYLCASSLRREGISGANVLTFGAGSRLTVL.

This rearrangement joins TRBV18 to TRBJ2-1; D is perhaps TRBD2 (5 bases). The germline CDR1 and CDR2 sequences are KGHSH and LQKENI. V was pared by 3 bases and J by 14 bases, with 14 bases between. The CDR3 runs 12 residues. CDR3 sequence reads: CASSPIARAEFF. The CDR3 DNA is TGTGCCAGCTCACCCATAGCGAGAGCGGAGTTCTTC.

This chain links TRBV11-1 with TRBJ1-2, with 10 bases lining up with TRBD1. The V gene's germline CDR1 is SGHAT and CDR2 FQDESV (reference sequence). The CDR3 extends over 15 amino acids. The V gene end was trimmed by 2 bases and the J gene end by 8 bases; junction bases not matched to a gene: 8. CDR3 residues: CASSLTPGTGAGYTF. The CDR3 DNA sequence: TGTGCCAGCAGCTTAACCCCCGGGACAGGGGCCGGCTACACCTTC. The variable domain in full, completed from reference TRBV11-1 and TRBJ1-2, reads EAEVAQSPRYKITEKSQAVAFWCDPISGHATLYWYRQILGQGPELLVQFQDESVVDDSQLPKDRFSAERLKGVDSTLKIQPAELGDSAMYLCASSLTPGTGAGYTFGSGTRLTVV.

The chain uses TRBV19 and TRBJ1-4; D is undetermined. Looked up from germline, CDR1 is LNHDA and CDR2 is SQIVND (reference sequence). V was pared by 3 bases and J by 7 bases, with 9 bases between. The CDR3 loop spans 13 amino acids. DNA for the CDR3: TGTGCCAGTAGTATGCGTCGGGGTGAAAAACTGTTTTTT. It is translated as CASSMRRGEKLFF.

The chain employs TRBV28 and TRBJ1-4, with 7 nucleotides matching TRBD1. Germline CDR1 is MDHEN and CDR2 is SYDVKM. J lost 8 bases, V lost 5 bases, and 8 bases had no gene match. This CDR3 region has 14 residues. Here the CDR3 DNA reads TGTGCCAGCAGTCGGACAGGCTTGTTGGAAAAACTGTTTTTT. Translation gives CASSRTGLLEKLFF.

The chain carries TRBV13 and TRBJ2-7, with 8 positions matching TRBD2. Per the germline V gene, CDR1 is PRHDT and CDR2 is FYEKMQ (reference sequence). The CDR3 is 15 residues long. Trimming cost V 0 bases and J 5 bases; bases outside gene matches: 6. CDR3: CASSLGPGLVHEQYF. CDR3 DNA: TGTGCCAGCAGCTTAGGCCCGGGACTAGTCCACGAGCAGTACTTC.

This chain joins TRBV5-1 and TRBJ2-3; 8 bases line up with TRBD2. The V and J ends lost 6 bases and 3 bases, in that order; junction bases with no gene match: 6. Per germline, CDR1 SGHRS and CDR2 YFSETQ. CDR3 size: 14 residues. DNA of the CDR3: TGCGCCAGCAATGGCGGGAGGAGGACAGATACGCAGTATTTT. Its protein product is CASNGGRRTDTQYF.

The CDR3 loop is CASSARGGTGVSGANVLTF. DNA for the CDR3: TGCGCCAGCAGCGCGAGGGGGGGGACAGGAGTCTCTGGGGCCAACGTCCTGACTTTC. This chain joins TRBV4-1 and TRBJ2-6, with D perhaps matching TRBD1 (8 bases). The germline V and J ends were trimmed by 5 bases and 0 bases, with 20 bases remaining between them. The CDR3 totals 19 residues. CDR1 is MGHRA and CDR2 is YSYEKL in the germline V gene.

This rearrangement joins TRBV4-1 to TRBJ2-5; the match to TRBD1 covers 7 bases. Germline values: CDR1 MGHRA, CDR2 YSYEKL. With 4 bases clipped from V and 5 bases from J, the junction kept 16 bases outside the gene matches. The CDR3 covers 17 residues. CDR3 sequence: CASSREHGAGGRETQYF. The CDR3 nucleotides are TGCGCCAGCAGCCGAGAGCATGGGGCAGGGGGTCGCGAGACCCAGTACTTC.

The chain has TRBV25-1 and TRBJ2-4; D is perhaps TRBD2 (6 bases). The V and J ends lost 6 bases and 7 bases respectively, with 16 bases between them. The CDR3 runs 14 residues. The V gene's germline CDR1 is MGHDK and CDR2 SYGVNS. CDR3 region: CASSPLGGKNIQYF. CDR3 DNA sequence: TGTGCCAGCAGCCCTCTTGGGGGGAAGAACATTCAGTACTTC.

The genes are TRBV19 and TRBJ1-4; D may be TRBD1 (5 bases). The CDR3 loop spans 15 amino acids. V was trimmed by 6 bases and J by 5 bases, leaving 16 bases between them. CDR1 is LNHDA and CDR2 is SQIVND in the germline V gene (reference sequence). As DNA, the CDR3 is TGTGCCAGTAGAAGGTGGGGCGAGACAAATGAAAAACTGTTTTTT. Translating it yields CASRRWGETNEKLFF.

V usage is TRBV2 and J usage is TRBJ2-7; TRBD2 matches 9 bases. The CDR3 totals 15 residues. Germline loops: CDR1 SNHLY, CDR2 FYNNEI. J lost 4 bases, V lost 2 bases, and 6 bases had no gene match. The CDR3, as DNA: TGTGCCAGCAGTGAAATAGCGGGGGCTAGGTACGAGCAGTACTTC. Its translation: CASSEIAGARYEQYF.

This rearrangement joins TRBV6-5 to TRBJ1-6; D gene ambiguous. The germline gives CDR1 MNHEY, CDR2 SVGAGI. This CDR3 has 11 amino acids. Trimming took 6 bases from V and 7 from J, leaving 4 bases between them. The CDR3 loop reads CASRENSPLHF. The CDR3 DNA reads TGTGCCAGCAGAGAGAATTCACCCCTCCACTTT.